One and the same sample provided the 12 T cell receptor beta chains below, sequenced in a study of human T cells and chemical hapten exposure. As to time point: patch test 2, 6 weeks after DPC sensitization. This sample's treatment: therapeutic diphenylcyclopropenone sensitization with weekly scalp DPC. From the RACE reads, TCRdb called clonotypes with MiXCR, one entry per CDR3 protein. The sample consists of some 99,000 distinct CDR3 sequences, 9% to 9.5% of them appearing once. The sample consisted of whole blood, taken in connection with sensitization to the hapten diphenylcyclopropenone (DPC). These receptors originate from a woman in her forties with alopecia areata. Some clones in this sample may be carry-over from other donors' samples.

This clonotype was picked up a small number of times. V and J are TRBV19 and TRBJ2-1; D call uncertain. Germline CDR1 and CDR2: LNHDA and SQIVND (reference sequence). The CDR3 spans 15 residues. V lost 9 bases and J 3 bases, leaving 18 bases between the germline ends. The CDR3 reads CASQRSVPDYNEQFF. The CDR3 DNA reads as TGTGCCAGCCAGAGAAGCGTACCGGACTACAATGAGCAGTTCTTC.

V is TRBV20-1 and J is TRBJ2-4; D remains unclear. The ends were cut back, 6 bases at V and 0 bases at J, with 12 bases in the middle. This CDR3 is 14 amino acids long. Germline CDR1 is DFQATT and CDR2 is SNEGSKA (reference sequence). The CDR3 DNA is TGCAGTGCCTGGGAACTCCTAGCCAAAAACATTCAGTACTTC. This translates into CSAWELLAKNIQYF.

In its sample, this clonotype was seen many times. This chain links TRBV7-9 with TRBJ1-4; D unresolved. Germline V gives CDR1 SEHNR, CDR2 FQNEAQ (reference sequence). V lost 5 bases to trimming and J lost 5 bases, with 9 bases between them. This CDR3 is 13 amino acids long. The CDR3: CASSRELNEKLFF. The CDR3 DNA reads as TGTGCCAGCAGCCGGGAGCTCAATGAAAAACTGTTTTTT.

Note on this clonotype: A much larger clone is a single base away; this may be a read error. DNA of the CDR3: TGCGCCAGCAGCTTGGGTATGCACAATTCACCCCTCCACTTT. Protein product: CASSLGMHNSPLHF. The rearrangement uses TRBV5-1 and TRBJ1-6; D unclear. The V gene lost 0 bases and the J gene lost 7 bases, with 8 bases spanning the gap. The germline gives CDR1 SGHRS, CDR2 YFSETQ. The CDR3 is 14 amino acids.

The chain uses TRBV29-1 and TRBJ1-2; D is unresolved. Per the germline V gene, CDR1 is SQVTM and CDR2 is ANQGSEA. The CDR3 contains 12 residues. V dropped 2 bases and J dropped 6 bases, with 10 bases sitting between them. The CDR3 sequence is CSVELVMNGYTF. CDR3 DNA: TGCAGCGTTGAACTGGTGATGAATGGCTACACCTTC.

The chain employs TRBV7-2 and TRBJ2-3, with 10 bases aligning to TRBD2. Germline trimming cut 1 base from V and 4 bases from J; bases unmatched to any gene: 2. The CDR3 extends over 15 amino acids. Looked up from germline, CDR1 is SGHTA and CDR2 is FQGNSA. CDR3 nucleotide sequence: TGTGCCAGCAGCTTAGTAGCGGGGGGCTCAGATACGCAGTATTTT. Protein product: CASSLVAGGSDTQYF.

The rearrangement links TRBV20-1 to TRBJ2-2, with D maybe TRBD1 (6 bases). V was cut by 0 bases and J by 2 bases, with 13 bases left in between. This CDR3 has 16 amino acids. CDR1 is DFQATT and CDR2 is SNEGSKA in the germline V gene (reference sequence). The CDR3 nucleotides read TGCAGTGCTAGAGATCCTGCAGGGGTCAACACCGGGGAGCTGTTTTTT. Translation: CSARDPAGVNTGELFF.

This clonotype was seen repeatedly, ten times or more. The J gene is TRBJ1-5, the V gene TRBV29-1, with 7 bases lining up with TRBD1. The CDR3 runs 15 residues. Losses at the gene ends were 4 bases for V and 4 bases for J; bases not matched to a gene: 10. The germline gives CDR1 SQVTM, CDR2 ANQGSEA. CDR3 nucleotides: TGCAGCGTTGGATGGTCAGGGGGTGCAAATCAGCCCCAGCATTTT. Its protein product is CSVGWSGGANQPQHF.

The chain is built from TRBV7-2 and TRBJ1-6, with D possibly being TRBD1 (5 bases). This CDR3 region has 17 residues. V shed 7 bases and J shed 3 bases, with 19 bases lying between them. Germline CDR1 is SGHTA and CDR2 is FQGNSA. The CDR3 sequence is CASTVLIGVGYNSPLHF. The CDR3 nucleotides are TGTGCCAGCACCGTGTTGATAGGGGTTGGCTATAATTCACCCCTCCACTTT.

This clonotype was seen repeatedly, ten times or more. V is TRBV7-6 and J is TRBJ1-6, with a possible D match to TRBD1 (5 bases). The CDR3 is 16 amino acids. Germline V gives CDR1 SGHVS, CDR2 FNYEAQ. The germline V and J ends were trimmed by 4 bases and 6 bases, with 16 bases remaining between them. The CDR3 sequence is CASSSNRAGPNSPLHF. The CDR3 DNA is TGTGCCAGCAGCTCCAATCGGGCGGGGCCTAATTCACCCCTCCACTTT.

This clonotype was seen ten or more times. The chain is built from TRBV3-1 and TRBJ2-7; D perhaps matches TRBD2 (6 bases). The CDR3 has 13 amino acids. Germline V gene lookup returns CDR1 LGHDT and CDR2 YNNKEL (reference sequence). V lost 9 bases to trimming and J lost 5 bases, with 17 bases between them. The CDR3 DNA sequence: TGTGCCAGTTCTTGGGACTTGTGGAACGAGCAGTACTTC. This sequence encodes CASSWDLWNEQYF.

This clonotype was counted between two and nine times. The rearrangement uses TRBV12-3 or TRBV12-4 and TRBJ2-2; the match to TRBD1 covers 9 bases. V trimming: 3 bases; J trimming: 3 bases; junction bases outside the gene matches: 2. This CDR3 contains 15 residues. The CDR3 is CASSFYRGHTGELFF. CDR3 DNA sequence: TGTGCCAGCAGTTTTTACAGGGGGCACACCGGGGAGCTGTTTTTT.